These T cell receptor beta chains were read from a single sample in a study of cytomegalovirus exposure and HLA in healthy donors. Sequenced by immunoSEQ multiplex PCR; TCRdb stores in-frame clones only, minus some. The top ten hold about 5.8% of the sample, which has 100,000 or so clones, over 70% seen once. Sequenced input: PBMCs. The receptors were sampled from a male donor in good health and CMV-seronegative. CDR3s include the opening cysteine and the closing phenylalanine or tryptophan. The size of a clone is reported for some rows only, either as once, few or many, or as a class for expanded clones.

TRBJ2-3,TRBV11-2,-,CASSLRPGQGWKDTQYF
TRBJ2-5,TRBV21-1,-,CASSKSGGLETQYF
TRBJ2-3,TRBV2,-,CASREDRATQYF
TRBJ2-1,TRBV19,-,CASGSGDFEQFF
TRBJ1-3,TRBV2,-,CASSNLPQASSGNTIYF
TRBJ2-1,TRBV7-2,-,CASSRYNEQFF
TRBJ1-2,TRBV19,-,CAGGQCNYGYTF
TRBJ2-2,TRBV7-9,once,CSSSLVAGGNTGELFF
TRBJ2-7,TRBV7-6,-,CASSSAHGGEQYF
TRBJ2-3,TRBV11-3,-,CASSSGTSGGTDTQYF
TRBJ2-1,TRBV7-6,once,CASSLGHPPYEQFF
TRBJ2-1,TRBV19,-,CASSIQGGYNEQFF
TRBJ2-3,TRBV9,-,CASSVGTSGSWGTDTQYF
TRBJ1-4,TRBV7-9,-,CASSRRGLGEKLFF
TRBJ2-2,TRBV30,once,CAWSSGRDTGELFF
TRBJ1-5,TRBV18,-,CASSQTGAPNQPQHF
TRBJ1-3,TRBV9,once,CASSPQGAAGNTIYF
TRBJ2-7,TRBV2,-,CASSELAGLEYF
TRBJ2-1,TRBV6-6,-,CASREDRGLYNEQFF
TRBJ2-2,TRBV6-4,-,CASSAGQGAPTGELFF
TRBJ1-5,TRBV10-3,few,CASSYFRGSQPQHF
TRBJ1-1,TRBV28,few,CASNAGQGDTEAFF
TRBJ2-3,TRBV4-2,-,CASSQDASSGITDTQYF
TRBJ2-1,TRBV4-1,few,CASSQSFSPEQFF
TRBJ2-1,TRBV14,-,CASSSRESYNEQFF
TRBJ2-1,TRBV27,-,CASGYRGNEQFF
TRBJ2-1,TRBV7-2,-,CASSSPGTSGRGTYNEQFF
TRBJ2-2,TRBV18,-,CASSPPGSINGELFF
TRBJ1-1,TRBV21-1,-,CASSSPDRSIMNTEAFF
TRBJ2-1,TRBV20-1,-,CSASQGNEQFF
TRBJ2-7,TRBV9,few,CASSGVGLAGNYEQYF
TRBJ2-1,TRBV29-1,-,CSVEDHSPAGGWNEQFF
TRBJ1-4,TRBV6-4,-,CASSGNHNEKLFF
TRBJ1-3,TRBV30,-,CAWATGLSGNTIYF
TRBJ2-1,TRBV7-2,-,CASSLSARGEQFF
TRBJ2-7,TRBV7-9,many,CASSLGTSPYEQYF
TRBJ2-5,TRBV5-7,-,CASTPPMREGGWQTQYF